This is a list of T cell receptor beta chains from one sample in a study of cytomegalovirus exposure and HLA in healthy donors. Sequencing used immunoSEQ multiplex PCR; TCRdb keeps in-frame clones, though not all of them. This table lists about 120,000 clones. Sequenced material: PBMCs. These TCRs come from a man aged 30 to 39 in good health and CMV-seronegative. Both conserved end residues are part of each CDR3. A D gene is named only where the DNA matches it firmly.

>TRBD1|TRBJ2-1|TRBV19
TGTGCCAGTAGTATTTTCCGGGACAGGGCCTACAATGAGCAGTTCTTC
CASSIFRDRAYNEQFF
>TRBD1|TRBJ1-2|TRBV29-1
TGCAGCGTGGAGAGACAGGGAATAAATGGCTACACCTTC
CSVERQGINGYTF
>TRBD1|TRBJ2-7|TRBV6-1
TGTGCCAGCAGTGAAGCCCCGACAGGGCCGACATACGAGCAGTACTTC
CASSEAPTGPTYEQYF
>NA|TRBJ2-1|TRBV2
TGTGCCAGCAGTGATGGGAGGTCTCGACTTTACAATGAGCAGTTCTTC
CASSDGRSRLYNEQFF
>TRBD2|TRBJ2-1|TRBV29-1
TGCAGCGTTGAACTTCGTCGGTTGGCGGGGGGGCGTCTTAGTGAGCAGTTCTTC
CSVELRRLAGGRLSEQFF
>TRBD1|TRBJ1-2|TRBV6-5
TGTGCCAGCAGTGAGACAGGGGACTATGGCTACACCTTC
CASSETGDYGYTF
>TRBD1|TRBJ2-3|TRBV10-3
TGTGCCATCATTCCATGGACAGGGACCTTCACCTACACAGATACGCAGTATTTT
CAIIPWTGTFTYTDTQYF
>NA|TRBJ2-5|TRBV5-4
TGTGCCAGCAGCAACAGGGTCGGTGAGACCCAGTACTTC
CASSNRVGETQYF
>NA|TRBJ2-4|TRBV19
TGTGCCAGTAGAAACTCGGGGGGCCTAAAAAACATTCAGTACTTC
CASRNSGGLKNIQYF
>TRBD1|TRBJ1-5|TRBV27
TGTGCCAGCAGTTTAGGGACAGGGGGAGGCAATCAGCCCCAGCATTTT
CASSLGTGGGNQPQHF